A selection of T cell receptor beta chains follows, all from one sample in a study of cytomegalovirus exposure and HLA in healthy donors. Assay used: immunoSEQ multiplex PCR; TCRdb lists only in-frame clones, some missing. This table holds 180,000 or so clones, around nine tenths found once. The sample was PBMCs. The origin of the receptors is a woman aged 25-40 years in good health and CMV-seronegative. CDR3s leave out the opening cysteine and the closing phenylalanine or tryptophan. Each record gives: clone size, J gene, V gene, CDR3 protein. The size of a clone is reported for some rows only, either as once, few or many, or as a class for expanded clones.

- TRBJ1-5 TRBV2 ASSKLDRTNQPQH
- TRBJ2-2 TRBV5-4 ASSSSGGNTGELF
- TRBJ2-7 TRBV7-8 ASSLAYSYEQY
- TRBJ2-2 TRBV4-1 ASSSGGILTGELF
- TRBJ2-7 TRBV6-1 ASSEQDRAPYEQY
- TRBJ2-7 TRBV18 ASSPSGETRGSYEQY
- TRBJ2-7 TRBV6-5 ASSARQGYEQY
- TRBJ1-4 TRBV5-1 ASSLEGSEKLF
- TRBJ2-1 TRBV9 ASSEFWGGSSSYNEQF
once TRBJ1-1 TRBV25-1 ASSESGQSGINTEAF
- TRBJ2-7 TRBV12-5 ASGFARPGLAFYEQY
- TRBJ1-1 TRBV13 ASSSDRGFQAF
- TRBJ1-6 TRBV11-3 ASSDGSGGTLH
- TRBJ2-1 TRBV2 AKQTGGSYNEQF
- TRBJ1-4 TRBV5-1 ASSLGEGEKLF
- TRBJ2-7 TRBV5-1 ASSFRGRHVVLNYEQY
- TRBJ2-3 TRBV6-5 ASSYSRLLLYAQY
- TRBJ2-7 TRBV5-1 ASSLGSAAPPLLYEQY
- TRBJ2-1 TRBV4-2 ASSPMPGLQAYNEQF
once TRBJ1-3 TRBV15 ATSTDSSGNTIY
- TRBJ2-2 TRBV5-4 ASSLVVSGTGELF
- TRBJ1-1 TRBV4-3 ASSQDRGSNTEAF
few TRBJ2-2 TRBV9 ASSVIAGTGELF
- TRBJ2-7 TRBV5-1 ASRPSTDSYEQY
- TRBJ2-7 TRBV6-5 ASSSPTLRGTYEQY
- TRBJ2-7 TRBV2 ASRYTSGVNEQY
- TRBJ2-3 TRBV10-1 ASSVFSGGTTDTQY
- TRBJ1-1 TRBV11-3 ASSLGPGQGYTEAF
- TRBJ2-1 TRBV5-6 ASSRVLRAEGAKQF
- TRBJ2-3 TRBV9 ASSVMGRRSGDTQY
- TRBJ1-2 TRBV4-3 ASSQDQGRYYGYT
few TRBJ1-5 TRBV11-2 ASSLVSGQPQH
- TRBJ2-1 TRBV12-5 ASGLVSGTSGGAFEAYNEQF
- TRBJ1-2 TRBV5-5 ASSEQQGVYGYT
- TRBJ2-7 TRBV2 ASRDRDNEQY
- TRBJ2-7 TRBV27 ASSLSGQGNEQY
- TRBJ2-7 TRBV9 ASSAGSGGGPYEQY
- TRBJ2-1 TRBV4-1 ASSQAGIAGYNEQF
- TRBJ2-7 TRBV5-1 ASSLWDSPILPYEQY
once TRBJ1-2 TRBV7-9 ASSLTGGDPYGYT
- TRBJ1-4 TRBV30 AWSWGGENEKLF
- TRBJ2-7 TRBV4-3 ASSQEGWAYEQY
- TRBJ1-3 TRBV7-9 ASTSGNTIY
once TRBJ1-2 TRBV5-5 ASSLYTGENGYT
- TRBJ2-7 TRBV14 ASSPRTEPYEQY
- TRBJ1-5 TRBV30 AWSVGQGPQPQH
- TRBJ1-2 TRBV5-4 ASSLLDSPYYGYT